This is a list of T cell receptor beta chains from one sample in a study of blood T cell repertoires in COVID-19. This table comes from immunoSEQ multiplex PCR, and its TCRdb copy is limited to in-frame clones, with some not included. The sample lists 400,000 or so clones; approximately 92% were seen once. The specimen was PBMCs or T cells enriched from blood (not recorded which). Receptors were obtained from a man aged 25-40 years who had recovered from COVID-19. Each CDR3 is given with its conserved first and last residue. The D gene is left open where the match is weak. Size is omitted from some rows. Given values are once, few, many or a class for expanded clones.

clone_size: NA; v_call: TRBV7-9; j_call: TRBJ2-1; d_call: NA; cdr3_nt: TGTGCCAGCAGCGGTACAAGCTCCTACAATGAGCAGTTCTTC; cdr3_aa: CASSGTSSYNEQFF
clone_size: NA; v_call: TRBV7-7; j_call: TRBJ2-1; d_call: TRBD2; cdr3_nt: TGTGCTAGCAGCCAAGGGACTAGCGCAAACAATGAGCAGTTCTTC; cdr3_aa: CASSQGTSANNEQFF
clone_size: NA; v_call: TRBV28; j_call: TRBJ2-1; d_call: TRBD2; cdr3_nt: TGTGCCAGCAGTCCGGGGGGGGTCTACAATGAGCAGTTCTTC; cdr3_aa: CASSPGGVYNEQFF
clone_size: once; v_call: TRBV5-4; j_call: TRBJ2-2; d_call: TRBD2; cdr3_nt: TGTGCCAGCAGCACCCGAGCGGGAGGGCCTTTAGGATCGGCTGGGGAGCTGTTTTTT; cdr3_aa: CASSTRAGGPLGSAGELFF
clone_size: NA; v_call: TRBV30; j_call: TRBJ1-2; d_call: TRBD1; cdr3_nt: TGTGCCTGGACCGTGGGACAGGGGGCTCAAGGCTACACCTTC; cdr3_aa: CAWTVGQGAQGYTF
clone_size: few; v_call: TRBV6-1; j_call: TRBJ2-3; d_call: NA; cdr3_nt: TGTGCCAGCAGTGAAGGGGGGGGCACAGATACGCAGTATTTT; cdr3_aa: CASSEGGGTDTQYF
clone_size: NA; v_call: TRBV4-1; j_call: TRBJ1-6; d_call: NA; cdr3_nt: TGCGCCAGCAGCGCCTCAGGGTCCCCTTCACCCCTCCACTTT; cdr3_aa: CASSASGSPSPLHF
clone_size: NA; v_call: TRBV28; j_call: TRBJ2-2; d_call: NA; cdr3_nt: TGTGCCAGCACTTGGGACTGGTATACCGGGGAGCTGTTTTTT; cdr3_aa: CASTWDWYTGELFF
clone_size: NA; v_call: TRBV7-8; j_call: TRBJ2-1; d_call: TRBD2; cdr3_nt: TGTGCCAGCAGCTCATATAGCGGGAGTCAGATGAATGAGCAGTTCTTC; cdr3_aa: CASSSYSGSQMNEQFF
clone_size: NA; v_call: TRBV6-6; j_call: TRBJ2-2; d_call: NA; cdr3_nt: TGTGCCAGCAGTTACTCGGCCGGGGTTGGGGAGCTGTTTTTT; cdr3_aa: CASSYSAGVGELFF
clone_size: NA; v_call: TRBV7-6; j_call: TRBJ2-7; d_call: NA; cdr3_nt: TGTGCCAGCAGCCGGGGAGACGAGCAGTACTTC; cdr3_aa: CASSRGDEQYF
clone_size: NA; v_call: TRBV28; j_call: TRBJ2-2; d_call: TRBD2; cdr3_nt: TGTGCCAGCAGCCAACCCCGGGGGGGACTAGCGGGATTGCCCACCGGGGAGCTGTTTTTT; cdr3_aa: CASSQPRGGLAGLPTGELFF
clone_size: once; v_call: TRBV18; j_call: TRBJ1-2; d_call: TRBD1; cdr3_nt: TGTGCCAGCTCACCCGGGACAGGGGTCCCTAACTATGGCTACACCTTC; cdr3_aa: CASSPGTGVPNYGYTF
clone_size: NA; v_call: TRBV7-2; j_call: TRBJ2-7; d_call: TRBD2; cdr3_nt: TGTGCCAGCAGCTTAACGGGACTAGCGGCTGCTCTGGGGCAGTACTTC; cdr3_aa: CASSLTGLAAALGQYF
clone_size: NA; v_call: TRBV3-1/TRBV3-2; j_call: TRBJ2-5; d_call: TRBD1; cdr3_nt: TGTGCCAGCAGCGAATTAACCGGGACAGGACAGACCCAGTACTTC; cdr3_aa: CASSELTGTGQTQYF
clone_size: once; v_call: TRBV3-1/TRBV3-2; j_call: TRBJ2-4; d_call: TRBD2; cdr3_nt: TGTGCCAGCAGCCGGGCTTCTGGGGGAGGGCTCATTCAGTACTTC; cdr3_aa: CASSRASGGGLIQYF
clone_size: NA; v_call: TRBV10-2; j_call: TRBJ2-2; d_call: NA; cdr3_nt: TGCGCCAGCATCCCAAAGGACACGGCAGGGGCCGGGGAGCTGTTTTTT; cdr3_aa: CASIPKDTAGAGELFF
clone_size: NA; v_call: TRBV5-8; j_call: TRBJ1-5; d_call: NA; cdr3_nt: TGTGCCAGCAGCTTGTTTAGCGGGGATCCGCATTTT; cdr3_aa: CASSLFSGDPHF
clone_size: NA; v_call: TRBV28; j_call: TRBJ1-5; d_call: NA; cdr3_nt: TGTGCCAGTTGGGAGGGGAATCAGCCCCAGCATTTT; cdr3_aa: CASWEGNQPQHF
clone_size: NA; v_call: TRBV10-3; j_call: TRBJ1-1; d_call: TRBD1; cdr3_nt: TGTGCCATCGCCACGGACAGGGTCATCGAGGAAGCTTTCTTT; cdr3_aa: CAIATDRVIEEAFF
clone_size: NA; v_call: TRBV19; j_call: TRBJ1-4; d_call: TRBD1; cdr3_nt: TGTGCCAGTAGTAAGAAAACAGGGGCAACTAATGAAAAACTGTTTTTT; cdr3_aa: CASSKKTGATNEKLFF
clone_size: NA; v_call: TRBV5-1; j_call: TRBJ2-7; d_call: NA; cdr3_nt: TGCGCCAACCAGATTTCCTACGAGCAGTACTTC; cdr3_aa: CANQISYEQYF
clone_size: NA; v_call: TRBV4-1; j_call: TRBJ1-4; d_call: NA; cdr3_nt: TGCGCCAGCAGCCAAACGGGGCGGGGGCGGACTACTAATGAAAAACTGTTTTTT; cdr3_aa: CASSQTGRGRTTNEKLFF
clone_size: NA; v_call: TRBV5-5; j_call: TRBJ2-1; d_call: NA; cdr3_nt: TGTGCCAGCAGCCCATCGACAGGAATACAGAATGAGCAGTTCTTC; cdr3_aa: CASSPSTGIQNEQFF
clone_size: NA; v_call: TRBV29-1; j_call: TRBJ2-7; d_call: NA; cdr3_nt: TGCAGCGCCTTTTTCCTCTACGAGCAGTACTTC; cdr3_aa: CSAFFLYEQYF
clone_size: NA; v_call: TRBV6-5; j_call: TRBJ2-1; d_call: TRBD2; cdr3_nt: TGTGCCAGCAGTTACGGACTAGCTGATGAGCAGTTCTTC; cdr3_aa: CASSYGLADEQFF
clone_size: NA; v_call: TRBV6-5; j_call: TRBJ2-1; d_call: TRBD2; cdr3_nt: TGTGCCAGCAGGGTTTTACTAGCGGGTGGGAATGAGCAGTTCTTC; cdr3_aa: CASRVLLAGGNEQFF
clone_size: once; v_call: TRBV24-1; j_call: TRBJ2-2; d_call: NA; cdr3_nt: NA; cdr3_aa: CATSDSGQFGNGELFF
clone_size: NA; v_call: TRBV5-5; j_call: TRBJ2-7; d_call: NA; cdr3_nt: TGTGCCGGCTCCTTGGCACTCTCCTACGAGCAGTACTTC; cdr3_aa: CAGSLALSYEQYF
clone_size: NA; v_call: TRBV19; j_call: TRBJ1-2; d_call: TRBD1; cdr3_nt: TGTGCCAGTGCTAGGGACAGGGACGGAGGCTATGGCTACACCTTC; cdr3_aa: CASARDRDGGYGYTF
clone_size: NA; v_call: TRBV2; j_call: TRBJ2-7; d_call: TRBD2; cdr3_nt: TGTGCCAGCAGAGGGACTAGCGGGGCCTACGAGCAGTACTTC; cdr3_aa: CASRGTSGAYEQYF
clone_size: NA; v_call: TRBV6-5; j_call: TRBJ2-7; d_call: TRBD1; cdr3_nt: TGTGCCAGCAGTCTAGGGACAGGGCTCGAGCAGTACTTC; cdr3_aa: CASSLGTGLEQYF
clone_size: NA; v_call: TRBV3-1/TRBV3-2; j_call: TRBJ2-5; d_call: NA; cdr3_nt: TGTGCCAGCAGCCGAAGCTGGTCTAGCAGCCAAGAGACCCAGTACTTC; cdr3_aa: CASSRSWSSSQETQYF
clone_size: NA; v_call: TRBV9; j_call: TRBJ1-1; d_call: TRBD1; cdr3_nt: TGTGCCAGCAGCCCGACCCCCGGGGGGACAGGGGACACTGAAGCTTTCTTT; cdr3_aa: CASSPTPGGTGDTEAFF
clone_size: NA; v_call: TRBV19; j_call: TRBJ2-6; d_call: NA; cdr3_nt: TGTGCCAGTAGTATAGATCGGGGTTTCAACTCTGGGGCCAACGTCCTGACTTTC; cdr3_aa: CASSIDRGFNSGANVLTF
clone_size: NA; v_call: TRBV27; j_call: TRBJ2-1; d_call: TRBD1; cdr3_nt: TGTGCCAGCACCGACCTGGGGACAGGGAGAGGCCATGAGCAGTTCTTC; cdr3_aa: CASTDLGTGRGHEQFF
clone_size: NA; v_call: TRBV2; j_call: TRBJ2-4; d_call: NA; cdr3_nt: TGTGCCAGCTGGGGAGAGGGAATTCAGTACTTC; cdr3_aa: CASWGEGIQYF
clone_size: NA; v_call: TRBV28; j_call: TRBJ2-1; d_call: NA; cdr3_nt: TGTGCCAGCAGTTTCTCCAATGAGCAGTTCTTC; cdr3_aa: CASSFSNEQFF
clone_size: few; v_call: TRBV12-3/TRBV12-4; j_call: TRBJ1-4; d_call: NA; cdr3_nt: TGTGCCAGCAGCCCAAGCAGGGAAAAACTGTTTTTT; cdr3_aa: CASSPSREKLFF
clone_size: NA; v_call: TRBV7-2; j_call: TRBJ1-1; d_call: TRBD1; cdr3_nt: TGTGCCAGCAGCTTAGACGGACAGGGGAAGGTGAGGGCTTTCTTT; cdr3_aa: CASSLDGQGKVRAFF
clone_size: NA; v_call: TRBV3-1/TRBV3-2; j_call: TRBJ1-3; d_call: TRBD1; cdr3_nt: TGTGCCAGCAGCGCGACAGGGTCGGTAAACACCATATATTTT; cdr3_aa: CASSATGSVNTIYF
clone_size: medium-sized; v_call: TRBV15; j_call: TRBJ2-3; d_call: TRBD1; cdr3_nt: TGTGCCACCAGCAGAGACGTTCCGGGACAGGGCACAGATACGCAGTATTTT; cdr3_aa: CATSRDVPGQGTDTQYF